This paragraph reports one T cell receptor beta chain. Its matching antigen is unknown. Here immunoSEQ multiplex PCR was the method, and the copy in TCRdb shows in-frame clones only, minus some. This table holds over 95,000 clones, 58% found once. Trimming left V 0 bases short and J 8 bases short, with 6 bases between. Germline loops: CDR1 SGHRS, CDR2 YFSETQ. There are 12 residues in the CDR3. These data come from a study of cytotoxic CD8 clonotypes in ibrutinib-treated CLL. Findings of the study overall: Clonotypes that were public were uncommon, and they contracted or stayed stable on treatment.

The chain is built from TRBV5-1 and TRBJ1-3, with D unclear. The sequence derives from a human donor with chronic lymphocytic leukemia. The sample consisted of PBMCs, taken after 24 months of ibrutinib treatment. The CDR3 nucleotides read TGCGCCAGCAGCTTGGAGGGAGACACCATATATTTT. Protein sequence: CASSLEGDTIYF.